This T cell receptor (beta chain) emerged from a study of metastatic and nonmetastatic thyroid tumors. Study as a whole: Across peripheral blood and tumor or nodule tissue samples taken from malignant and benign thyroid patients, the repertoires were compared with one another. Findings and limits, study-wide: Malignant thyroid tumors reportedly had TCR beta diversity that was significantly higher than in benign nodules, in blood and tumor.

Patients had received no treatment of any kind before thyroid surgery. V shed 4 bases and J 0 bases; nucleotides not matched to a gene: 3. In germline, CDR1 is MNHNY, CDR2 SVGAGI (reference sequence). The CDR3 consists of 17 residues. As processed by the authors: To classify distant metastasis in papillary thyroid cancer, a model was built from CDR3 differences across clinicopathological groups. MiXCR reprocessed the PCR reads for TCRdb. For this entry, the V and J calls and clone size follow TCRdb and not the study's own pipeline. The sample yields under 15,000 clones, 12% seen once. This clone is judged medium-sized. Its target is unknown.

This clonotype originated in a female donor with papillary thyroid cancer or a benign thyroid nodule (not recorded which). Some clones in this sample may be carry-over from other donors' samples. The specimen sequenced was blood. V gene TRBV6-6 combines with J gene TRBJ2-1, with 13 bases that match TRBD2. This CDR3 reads CASSLTSGGYSYNEQFF. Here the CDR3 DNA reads TGTGCCAGCAGTTTGACTAGCGGGGGGTACTCCTACAATGAGCAGTTCTTC.